This is a list of T cell receptor beta chains from one sample in a study of blood T cells in healthy people across ages. Using its own MiXCR run on the 5' RACE reads, TCRdb lists one record per CDR3 protein. The table includes about 1.6 million distinct CDR3 sequences, 34% detected once. Sequencing used blood. These receptors all stem from a young woman in good health. The conserved cysteine and the conserved F or W are not part of the CDR3 here. Each record gives: V gene, J gene, CDR3 protein.

v_call: TRBV20-1
j_call: TRBJ2-7
cdr3_aa: SAPNPAGAPSYEQY

v_call: TRBV20-1
j_call: TRBJ2-5
cdr3_aa: SAGVAGGMSEETQY

v_call: TRBV27
j_call: TRBJ2-1
cdr3_aa: ASSLLGGTSYNEQF

v_call: TRBV28
j_call: TRBJ2-3
cdr3_aa: ASSFPLAGPDTQY

v_call: TRBV7-2
j_call: TRBJ1-2
cdr3_aa: ASSLNQAYYGST

v_call: TRBV6-1
j_call: TRBJ2-7
cdr3_aa: ASSGPQDSHYEQY

v_call: TRBV15
j_call: TRBJ2-5
cdr3_aa: ATSRDVQETQY

v_call: TRBV9
j_call: TRBJ2-1
cdr3_aa: ASSVPDLVHSNEQF

v_call: TRBV20-1
j_call: TRBJ2-6
cdr3_aa: SPMPGANVLT

v_call: TRBV29-1
j_call: TRBJ2-3
cdr3_aa: SARGIAGGDTQY

v_call: TRBV20-1
j_call: TRBJ2-7
cdr3_aa: SAWNSGGPNEQY

v_call: TRBV5-5
j_call: TRBJ1-4
cdr3_aa: ASSPHERGLNEKLF

v_call: TRBV20-1
j_call: TRBJ1-1
cdr3_aa: SAREGTEAF

v_call: TRBV3-1
j_call: TRBJ2-3
cdr3_aa: ASSQLAGSADTQY

v_call: TRBV5-6
j_call: TRBJ1-2
cdr3_aa: ASSLDIPNYGYT

v_call: TRBV7-8
j_call: TRBJ1-1
cdr3_aa: ASSLTRIPNTEAF

v_call: TRBV2
j_call: TRBJ1-5
cdr3_aa: AGRTFSNQPQH

v_call: TRBV14
j_call: TRBJ2-1
cdr3_aa: ASGRFGGPYNEQF

v_call: TRBV30
j_call: TRBJ2-3
cdr3_aa: AWSVSRYTDTQY

v_call: TRBV12-3/TRBV12-4
j_call: TRBJ1-4
cdr3_aa: ASSGAAATNEKLF